A single count supports the clone carrying this TCR beta chain. This CDR3 comprises 14 residues. Trimming left V 0 bases short and J 1 base short, with 7 bases between. Germline-derived CDR1 and CDR2 are SGHRS and YFSETQ. These data belong to a study of blood T cell repertoires in COVID-19. Repertoires were generated with immunoSEQ multiplex PCR, while TCRdb's copy carries only in-frame clones and drops some. Of about 42,000 clones in the sample, around 84% were seen once. The J gene is TRBJ2-5, the V gene TRBV5-1; possibly TRBD1 for D (6 bases). The sample consisted of peripheral blood. This sequence was found in a man between 70 and 80 years old with acute or convalescent COVID-19. CDR3 amino acids: CASSLGTAQETQYF. In DNA form, the CDR3 reads TGCGCCAGCAGCTTGGGGACAGCCCAAGAGACCCAGTACTTC.